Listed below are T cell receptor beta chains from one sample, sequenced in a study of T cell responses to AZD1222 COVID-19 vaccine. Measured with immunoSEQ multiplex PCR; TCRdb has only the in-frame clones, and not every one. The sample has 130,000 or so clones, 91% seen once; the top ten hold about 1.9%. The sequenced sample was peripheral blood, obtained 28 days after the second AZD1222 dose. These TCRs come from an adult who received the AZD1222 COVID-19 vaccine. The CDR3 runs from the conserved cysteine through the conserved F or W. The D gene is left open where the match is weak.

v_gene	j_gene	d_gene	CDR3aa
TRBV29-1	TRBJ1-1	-	CSVLLTGIFEAFF
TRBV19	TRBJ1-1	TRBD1	CASRPGQGFPSNTEAFF
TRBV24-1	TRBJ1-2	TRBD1	CATSDHTGTVDGYTF
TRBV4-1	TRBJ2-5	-	CASSQGLAETQYF
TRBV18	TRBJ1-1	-	CASTQESNMNTEAFF
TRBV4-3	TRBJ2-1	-	CASSQDRVSGLNEQFF
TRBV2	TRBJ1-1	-	CASSVEGDTEAFF
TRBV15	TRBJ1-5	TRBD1	CATSRDEDRLHQPQHF
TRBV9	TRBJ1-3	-	CASSVDHGASGNTIYF
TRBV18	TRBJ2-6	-	CASSPQSSGANVLTF
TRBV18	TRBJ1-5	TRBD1	CASSPSTGGEQPQHF
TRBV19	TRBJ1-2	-	CASFRGPGGSNYGYTF
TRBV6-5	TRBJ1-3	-	CASKTDRLRNTIYF
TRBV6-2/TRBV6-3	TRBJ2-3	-	CASSYLSSGGADTQYF
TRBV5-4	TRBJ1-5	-	CASSLGILRSNQPQHF
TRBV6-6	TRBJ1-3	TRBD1	CASRTGHSGNTIYF
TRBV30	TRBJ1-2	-	CAWSRGTRFGWGYTF
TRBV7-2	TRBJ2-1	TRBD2	CASSRGLARAAREQFF
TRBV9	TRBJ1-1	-	CASSVVPAGATYKVNTEAFF
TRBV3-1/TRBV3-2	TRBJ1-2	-	CASSQDPDGNYGYTF
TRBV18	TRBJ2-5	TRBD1	CASSLGQGGETQYF
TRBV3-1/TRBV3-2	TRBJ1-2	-	CASSQLTGANYGYTF
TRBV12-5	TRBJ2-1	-	CASGLPGRAGLNYNEQFF
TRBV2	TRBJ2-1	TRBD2	CASSEGGAGGPHEQFF
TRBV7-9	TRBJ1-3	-	CASSSWASGAGNTIYF
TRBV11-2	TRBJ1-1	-	CASSFRRGQRNTEAFF
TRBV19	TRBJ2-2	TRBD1	CASKRAGGEVTRELFF
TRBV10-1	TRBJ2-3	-	CASSAATEGDTQYF
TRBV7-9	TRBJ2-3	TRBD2	CASSSGTSAFTDTQYF
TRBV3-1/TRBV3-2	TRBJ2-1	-	CASSQAWSSYNEQFF
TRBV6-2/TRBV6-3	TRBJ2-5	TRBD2	CASSYMRGGQETQYF
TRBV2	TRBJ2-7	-	CASSLRSGNSNYEQYF
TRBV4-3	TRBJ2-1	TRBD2	CASSQDGGSSYNEQFF
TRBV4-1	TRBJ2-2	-	CASSHDWGELFF
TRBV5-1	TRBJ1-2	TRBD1	CASSWTGGDYGYTF
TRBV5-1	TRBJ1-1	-	CAIPGPGRRLVENTEAFF
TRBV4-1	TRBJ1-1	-	CASGELNTEAFF
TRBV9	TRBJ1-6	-	CASSVDMSLGVSPLHF
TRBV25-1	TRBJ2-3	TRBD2	CASSDGTSTTDTQYF
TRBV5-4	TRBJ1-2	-	CASRVQGGGYTF
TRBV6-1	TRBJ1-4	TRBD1	CASSEARGFLNEKLFF
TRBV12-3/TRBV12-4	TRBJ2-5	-	CASSWGSQETQYF
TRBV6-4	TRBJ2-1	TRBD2	CASSSGTSGSNEQFF
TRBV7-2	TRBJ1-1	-	CASSPRMDSEAFF
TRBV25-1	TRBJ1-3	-	CASSEAGLGGNTIYF
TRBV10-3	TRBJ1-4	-	CAINPLGVKLFF
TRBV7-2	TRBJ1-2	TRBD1	CASSLGQGEGYGYTF
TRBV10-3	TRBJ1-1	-	CAISGYNGNTEAFF
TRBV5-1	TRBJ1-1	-	CASSLVTFNTEAFF
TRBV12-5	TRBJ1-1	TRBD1	CASGLAQGAVTEAFF
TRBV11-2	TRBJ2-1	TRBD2	CASSPASGGYNEQFF
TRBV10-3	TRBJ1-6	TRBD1	CAISERGPGSSPLHF
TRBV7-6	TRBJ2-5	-	CASSDQETQYF
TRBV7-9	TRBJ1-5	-	CASSVGTYNQPQHF
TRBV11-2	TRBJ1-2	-	CASSPSGDGYGYTF
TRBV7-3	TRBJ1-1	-	CASGQGPNTEAFF
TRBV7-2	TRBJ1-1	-	CASIIRASTEAFF
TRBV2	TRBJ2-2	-	CASRGVTGTLGELFF
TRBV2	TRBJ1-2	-	CASSEPRAGYGYTF
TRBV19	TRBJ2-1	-	CASKVAAPSYNEQFF